These T cell receptor beta chains were read from a single sample in a study of cytomegalovirus exposure and HLA in healthy donors. The data were produced by immunoSEQ multiplex PCR, yet TCRdb's version contains in-frame clones alone and is incomplete. The repertoire holds about 140,000 clones, with around 79% as singletons. Sequenced input: PBMCs. The receptors were gathered from a woman in her fifties or sixties in good health and CMV-seropositive. CDR3s include the opening cysteine and the closing phenylalanine or tryptophan. The order of the fields is D gene, J gene, clone size, V gene, CDR3 protein, CDR3 DNA. A D gene is named only where the DNA matches it firmly. Only part of the rows carry a size: once, few, many, or a class if the clone is expanded.

- TRBJ1-5 - TRBV4-2 CASSQVGGSGGPQHF TGTGCCAGCAGCCAAGTTGGGGGGAGCGGTGGACCCCAGCATTTT
- TRBJ2-5 - TRBV7-9 CASSPSTRGGEETQYF TGTGCCAGCAGCCCCTCCACGCGGGGAGGAGAAGAGACCCAGTACTTC
TRBD2 TRBJ2-1 few TRBV7-2 CASSEGLAGGNEQFF TGTGCCAGCAGCGAGGGACTAGCGGGGGGGAATGAGCAGTTCTTC
TRBD2 TRBJ2-1 - TRBV7-2 CASSQRGGGRYNEQFF TGTGCCAGCAGCCAAAGGGGCGGGGGGCGTTACAATGAGCAGTTCTTC
- TRBJ2-7 - TRBV9 CASSLTEAGEYF TGTGCCAGCAGTTTGACAGAGGCAGGGGAGTACTTC
TRBD2 TRBJ2-7 few TRBV15 CATSRGASGGSAAYEQYF TGTGCCACCAGCAGAGGGGCTAGCGGGGGATCCGCCGCCTACGAGCAGTACTTC
- TRBJ2-2 few TRBV5-1 CASSQGDTNTGELFF TGCGCCAGCAGCCAAGGGGACACAAACACCGGGGAGCTGTTTTTT
TRBD1 TRBJ1-2 few TRBV5-1 CASRAGQGIHGYTF TGCGCCAGCAGGGCGGGACAGGGGATTCATGGCTACACCTTC
TRBD1 TRBJ1-4 - TRBV2 CASRVLGGGSNEKLFF TGTGCCAGCAGGGTGCTTGGAGGGGGCAGTAATGAAAAACTGTTTTTT
TRBD1 TRBJ2-5 once TRBV28 CASSPPRTGASPGETQYF TGTGCCAGCAGTCCTCCGAGGACAGGGGCCTCACCCGGGGAGACCCAGTACTTC
TRBD2 TRBJ2-3 - TRBV13 CASSSRAGGPPSTDTQYF TGTGCCAGCAGCTCTCGGGCGGGGGGCCCCCCTAGCACAGATACGCAGTATTTT
- TRBJ2-7 - TRBV6-5 CASSYSDTPLSEQYF TGTGCCAGCAGTTACTCCGACACCCCGTTAAGCGAGCAGTACTTC
TRBD2 TRBJ2-7 - TRBV5-4 CASSLEGLAGGTPYEQYF TGTGCCAGCAGCTTGGAGGGACTAGCGGGGGGCACTCCCTACGAGCAGTACTTC
TRBD1 TRBJ2-3 few TRBV5-4 CASSLAPYTGETQYF TGTGCCAGCAGCTTGGCCCCCTACACAGGGGAGACGCAGTATTTT
- TRBJ2-7 few TRBV19 CASSYSTLFGKEQYF TGTGCCAGTAGTTATTCGACGTTATTCGGGAAAGAGCAGTACTTC
- TRBJ2-3 - TRBV7-9 CASSPALSPGMDTQYF TGTGCCAGCAGCCCAGCATTATCTCCGGGGATGGATACGCAGTATTTT
TRBD1 TRBJ1-6 - TRBV5-1 CASSSDRPGVDSPLHF TGCGCCAGCAGCTCGGACAGGCCGGGTGTCGATTCACCCCTCCACTTT
TRBD2 TRBJ2-7 - TRBV5-6 CASSGLAGDYEQYF TGTGCCAGCAGCGGACTAGCGGGGGACTACGAGCAGTACTTC
- TRBJ2-7 - TRBV4-3 CASSQDVLTEPSYEQYF TGCGCCAGCAGCCAAGATGTTTTGACAGAACCCTCCTACGAGCAGTACTTC
- TRBJ1-1 once TRBV7-8 CASSTGGGYTEAFF TGTGCCAGCAGCACGGGGGGCGGGTACACTGAAGCTTTCTTT
- TRBJ2-7 few TRBV6-1 CASSPGQLYEQYF TGTGCCAGCAGCCCCGGACAGCTCTACGAGCAGTACTTC
- TRBJ2-7 - TRBV5-6 CASSAAFGISYEQYF TGTGCCAGCAGCGCGGCGTTCGGGATATCCTACGAGCAGTACTTC
TRBD2 TRBJ2-3 few TRBV7-8 CASSQERGGPDTQYF TGTGCCAGCAGCCAAGAGCGGGGGGGCCCAGATACGCAGTATTTT
- TRBJ1-2 - TRBV7-9 CASSAREVGGYTF TGTGCCAGCAGCGCGAGGGAGGTGGGTGGCTACACCTTC
- TRBJ2-1 few TRBV9 CASTSSLYNEQFF TGTGCCAGCACTTCGAGCCTCTACAATGAGCAGTTCTTC
TRBD2 TRBJ2-7 - TRBV7-9 CASSLAGAAGVF TGTGCCAGCAGCTTAGCGGGCGCCGCGGGGGTTTTC
- TRBJ1-4 - TRBV29-1 CSVGSGLLKLFF TGCAGCGTTGGGTCAGGGCTACTAAAACTGTTTTTT
- TRBJ2-5 - TRBV9 CASSVGGVPSETQYF TGTGCCAGCAGCGTAGGCGGCGTGCCATCAGAGACCCAGTACTTC
- TRBJ1-3 - TRBV30 CAHGGEGPGNTIYF TGTGCCCATGGGGGGGAAGGCCCGGGAAACACCATATATTTT
- TRBJ1-2 - TRBV10-3 CAISEQIGEFTYGYTF TGTGCCATCAGTGAACAGATCGGGGAATTTACCTATGGCTACACCTTC
- TRBJ2-6 - TRBV6-1 CASSDPKATGRRGANVPTF TGTGCCAGCAGTGACCCAAAGGCGACAGGGAGGCGGGGGGCCAACGTCCCGACTTTC
- TRBJ2-5 - TRBV7-2 CASSPFGSGQETQYF TGTGCCAGCAGCCCTTTCGGCTCCGGACAGGAGACCCAGTACTTC
TRBD2 TRBJ2-5 - TRBV13 CASMAGVSWKTQYF TGTGCCAGCATGGCGGGGGTCTCCTGGAAGACCCAGTACTTC
- TRBJ2-7 - TRBV5-1 CASSLALTYEQYF TGCGCCAGCAGCTTGGCCCTTACCTACGAGCAGTACTTC
TRBD1 TRBJ1-2 - TRBV5-8 CASSLMTGAKGYTF TGTGCCAGCAGCTTGATGACAGGGGCCAAGGGCTACACCTTC
TRBD2 TRBJ2-1 - TRBV29-1 CSVDTSGGAHGQFF TGCAGCGTTGATACTAGCGGGGGGGCACATGGGCAGTTCTTC
TRBD2 TRBJ2-3 - TRBV27 CASSLFPASGLVTDTQYF TGTGCCAGCAGTTTATTTCCGGCTAGCGGACTCGTCACAGATACGCAGTATTTT
TRBD1 TRBJ1-1 - TRBV30 CAWGTDNTEAFF TGTGCCTGGGGGACAGACAACACTGAAGCTTTCTTT
TRBD1 TRBJ2-4 - TRBV6-5 CASRRTGAKNIQYF TGTGCCAGCAGGCGGACAGGAGCCAAAAACATTCAGTACTTC
- TRBJ1-1 - TRBV5-6 CASSLGGMNTEAFF TGTGCCAGCAGCTTGGGAGGAATGAACACTGAAGCTTTCTTT